The entry below describes one TCR beta chain. How the authors handled the data: Amplification from reference gene primers served as the basis for estimated nucleated cell counts. The method was immunoSEQ multiplex PCR; TCRdb's version includes in-frame clones alone and lacks a portion of them. For V, J and clone size, that table is used; D and trimming come from the DNA. The repertoire holds about 180,000 clones, approximately 84% seen once, with 13% to 15% in the top ten. These data belong to a study of blood T cell repertoires in COVID-19. Study-level information: Italy, Spain and the United States were the sources of the convalescent and acute COVID-19 samples. In each case, the material was cDNA or gDNA derived from T cells, B-cell-depleted T cells, or PBMCs.

Germline V gene sequence: CDR1 SGDLS, CDR2 YYNGEE. V was trimmed by 4 bases and J by 8 bases, leaving 10 bases between them. The CDR3 is made up of 12 amino acids. Material for sequencing was peripheral blood. This chain links TRBV9 with TRBJ2-1, with TRBD1 as a possible D gene (6 bases). The clonotype comes from a man aged 18 to 29 with active or convalescent COVID-19. The CDR3 protein is CASSFGQYEQFF. CDR3 sequence (DNA): TGTGCCAGCAGCTTCGGACAGTATGAGCAGTTCTTC.